This T cell receptor (beta chain) was documented in a study of T cell responses to AZD1222 COVID-19 vaccine. Turning to the study itself: Second-dose schedules of about 4 or about 12 weeks were combined. Whole-study results and caveats: Scientists sampled the repertoires only once the peak T cell response had passed. Baseline seropositivity occurred in only 5 to 7 AZD1222 recipients.

CDR1 is MRHNA and CDR2 is SNTAGT in the germline V gene. The V and J ends lost 3 bases and 8 bases, in that order; junction bases with no gene match: 11. The CDR3 runs 15 residues. As regards this clone: Its matching antigen is unknown.

Libraries were prepared by immunoSEQ multiplex PCR; TCRdb keeps only in-frame clonotypes and omits some of them. The sample records 100,000 to 150,000 clones, around 86% being singletons. This TCR was sampled from an adult in good health. The chain links TRBV6-4 to TRBJ1-2, with 8 bases matching TRBD1. This material consisted of peripheral blood, taken on day 0 of AZD1222 vaccination. In nucleotides, the CDR3 is TGTGCCAGCAGTGAAACAATGGACAGGGCAGGAGGCTACACCTTC. It translates to CASSETMDRAGGYTF.